This T cell receptor beta chain was captured in a study of T cell responses to AZD1222 COVID-19 vaccine. About this clone itself: Its specificity is unknown.

Produced via immunoSEQ multiplex PCR; TCRdb's table is partial and in-frame only. The repertoire holds about 120,000 clones, with 92% as singletons. Overall study findings and caveats: Spike-specific TCR depth and breadth grew after two AZD1222 doses.

This sequence originates from an adult who received the AZD1222 COVID-19 vaccine. Material: peripheral blood, obtained 28 days after the second AZD1222 dose.

The CDR3 nucleotides read TGTGCCATCAACAAAGGGGCAGTCTCCTACGAGCAGTACTTC. It encodes CAINKGAVSYEQYF. This sequence joins TRBV10-3 and TRBJ2-7; weak D call: TRBD1 (5 bases). Trimming took off 7 bases at V and 0 bases at J, with 13 bases between the two ends. Germline V gene data show CDR1 as ENHRY and CDR2 as SYGVKD. The CDR3 sequence is 14 residues long.